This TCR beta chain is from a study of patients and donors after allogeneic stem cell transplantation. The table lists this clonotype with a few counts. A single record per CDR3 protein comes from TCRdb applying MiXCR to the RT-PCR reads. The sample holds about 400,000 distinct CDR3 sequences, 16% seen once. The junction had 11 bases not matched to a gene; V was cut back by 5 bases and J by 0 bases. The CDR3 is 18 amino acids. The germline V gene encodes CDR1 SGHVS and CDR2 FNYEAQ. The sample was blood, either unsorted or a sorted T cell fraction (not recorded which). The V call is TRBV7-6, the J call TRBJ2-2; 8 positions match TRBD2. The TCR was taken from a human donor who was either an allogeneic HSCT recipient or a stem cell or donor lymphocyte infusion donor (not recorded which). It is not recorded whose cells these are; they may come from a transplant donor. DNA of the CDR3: TGTGCCAGCAGCCCTCCACTAGCGGTCTACGCGAACACCGGGGAGCTGTTTTTT. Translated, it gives CASSPPLAVYANTGELFF.